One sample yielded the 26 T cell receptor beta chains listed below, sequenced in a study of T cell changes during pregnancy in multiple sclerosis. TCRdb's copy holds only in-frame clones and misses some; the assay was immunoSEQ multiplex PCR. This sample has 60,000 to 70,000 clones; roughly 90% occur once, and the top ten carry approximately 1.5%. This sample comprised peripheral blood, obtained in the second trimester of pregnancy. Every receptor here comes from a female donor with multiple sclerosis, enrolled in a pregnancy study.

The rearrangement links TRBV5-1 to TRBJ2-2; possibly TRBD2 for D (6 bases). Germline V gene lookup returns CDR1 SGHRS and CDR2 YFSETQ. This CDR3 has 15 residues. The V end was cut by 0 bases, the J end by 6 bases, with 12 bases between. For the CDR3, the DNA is TGCGCCAGCAGCTTGGACCCCCCGGGGGCCGGGGAGCTGTTTTTT. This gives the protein CASSLDPPGAGELFF.

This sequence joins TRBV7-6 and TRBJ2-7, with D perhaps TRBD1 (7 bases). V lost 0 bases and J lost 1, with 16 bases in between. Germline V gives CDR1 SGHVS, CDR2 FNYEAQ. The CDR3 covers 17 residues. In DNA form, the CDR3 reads TGTGCCAGCAGCTTAGCGGGAGGACAGGTCCTTTCCTACGAGCAGTACTTC. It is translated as CASSLAGGQVLSYEQYF.

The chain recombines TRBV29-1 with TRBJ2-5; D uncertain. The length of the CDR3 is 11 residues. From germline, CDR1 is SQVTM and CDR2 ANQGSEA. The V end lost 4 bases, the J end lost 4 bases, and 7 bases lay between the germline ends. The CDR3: CSVGLRETQYF. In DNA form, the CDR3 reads TGCAGCGTTGGACTTCGAGAGACCCAGTACTTC.

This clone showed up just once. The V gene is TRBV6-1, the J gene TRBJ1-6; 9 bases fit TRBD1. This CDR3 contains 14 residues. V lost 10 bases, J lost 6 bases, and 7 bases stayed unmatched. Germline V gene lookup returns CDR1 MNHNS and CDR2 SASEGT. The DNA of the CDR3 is TGTGCCATTACTCCGGGACAGGGTAATTCACCCCTCCACTTT. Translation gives CAITPGQGNSPLHF.

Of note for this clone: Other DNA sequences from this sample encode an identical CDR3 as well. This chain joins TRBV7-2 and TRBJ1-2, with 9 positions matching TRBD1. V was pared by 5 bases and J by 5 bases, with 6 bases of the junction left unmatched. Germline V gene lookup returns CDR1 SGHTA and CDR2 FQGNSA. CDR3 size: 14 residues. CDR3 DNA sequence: TGTGCCAGCAGCCCCCAGGGACAGGGTTATGGCTACACCTTC. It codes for CASSPQGQGYGYTF. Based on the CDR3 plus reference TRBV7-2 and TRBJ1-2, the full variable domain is GAGVSQSPSNKVTEKGKDVELRCDPISGHTALYWYRQSLGQGLEFLIYFQGNSAPDKSGLPSDRFSAERTGGSVSTLTIQRTQQEDSAVYLCASSPQGQGYGYTFGSGTRLTVV.

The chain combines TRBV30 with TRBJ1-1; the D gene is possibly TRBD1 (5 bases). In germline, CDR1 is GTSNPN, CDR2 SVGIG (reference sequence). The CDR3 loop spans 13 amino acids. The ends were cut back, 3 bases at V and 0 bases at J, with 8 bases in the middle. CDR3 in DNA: TGTGCCTGGAGAGGACATTTGAACACTGAAGCTTTCTTT. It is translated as CAWRGHLNTEAFF.

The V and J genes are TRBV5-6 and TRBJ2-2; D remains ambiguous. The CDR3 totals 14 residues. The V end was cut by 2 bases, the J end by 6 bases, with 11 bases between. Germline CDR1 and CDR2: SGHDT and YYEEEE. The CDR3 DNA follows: TGTGCCAGCAGCTTCTCCGCCCAGTCCGGGGAGCTGTTTTTT. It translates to CASSFSAQSGELFF.

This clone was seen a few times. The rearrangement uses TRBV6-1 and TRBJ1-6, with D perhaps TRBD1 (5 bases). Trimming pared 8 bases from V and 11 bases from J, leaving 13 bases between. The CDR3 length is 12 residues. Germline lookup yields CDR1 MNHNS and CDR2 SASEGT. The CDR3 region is CASVFPGAPLHF. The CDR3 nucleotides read TGTGCCAGCGTGTTCCCGGGGGCACCCCTCCACTTT.

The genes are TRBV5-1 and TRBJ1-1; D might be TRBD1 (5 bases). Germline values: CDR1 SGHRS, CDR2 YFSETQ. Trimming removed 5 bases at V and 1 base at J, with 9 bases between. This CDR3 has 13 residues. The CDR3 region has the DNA TGCGCCAGCAGACAGGCCCCGAACACTGAAGCTTTCTTT. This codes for CASRQAPNTEAFF.

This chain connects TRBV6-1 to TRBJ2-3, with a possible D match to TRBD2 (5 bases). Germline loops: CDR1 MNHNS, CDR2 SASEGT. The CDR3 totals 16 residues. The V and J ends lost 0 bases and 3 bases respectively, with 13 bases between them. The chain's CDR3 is CASSEAWRALTDTQYF. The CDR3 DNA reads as TGTGCCAGCAGTGAAGCGTGGCGGGCTCTGACAGATACGCAGTATTTT.

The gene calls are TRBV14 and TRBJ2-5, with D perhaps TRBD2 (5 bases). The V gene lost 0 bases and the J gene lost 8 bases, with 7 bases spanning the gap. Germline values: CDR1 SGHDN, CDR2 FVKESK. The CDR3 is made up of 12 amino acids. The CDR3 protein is CASSQDTGTQYF. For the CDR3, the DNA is TGTGCCAGCAGCCAAGATACGGGAACCCAGTACTTC.

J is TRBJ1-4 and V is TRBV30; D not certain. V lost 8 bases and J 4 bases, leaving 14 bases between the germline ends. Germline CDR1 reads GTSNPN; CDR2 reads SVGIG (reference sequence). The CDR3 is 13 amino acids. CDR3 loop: CAPIGLDNEKLFF. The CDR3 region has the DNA TGTGCCCCCATCGGTCTCGATAATGAAAAACTGTTTTTT.

The CDR3 DNA is TGTGCCAGCAGCTTTTCAGGGTTTCTCTACGAGCAGTACTTC. It specifies CASSFSGFLYEQYF. This chain links TRBV5-6 with TRBJ2-7, with D possibly matching TRBD1 (5 bases). V gave up 2 bases and J gave up 3 bases, with 12 bases separating them. CDR1 is SGHDT, CDR2 YYEEEE, per germline. This CDR3 has 14 residues.

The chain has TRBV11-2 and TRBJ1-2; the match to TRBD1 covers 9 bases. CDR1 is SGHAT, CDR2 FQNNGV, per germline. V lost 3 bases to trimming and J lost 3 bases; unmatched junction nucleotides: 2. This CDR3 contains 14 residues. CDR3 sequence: CASSLGQGDYGYTF. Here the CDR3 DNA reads TGTGCCAGCAGCTTGGGACAGGGCGACTATGGCTACACCTTC.

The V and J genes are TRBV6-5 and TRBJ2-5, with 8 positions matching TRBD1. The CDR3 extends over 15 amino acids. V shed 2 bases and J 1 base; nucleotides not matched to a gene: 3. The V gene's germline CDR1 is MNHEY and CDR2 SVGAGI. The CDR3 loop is CASSYGQGAQETQYF. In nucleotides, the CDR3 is TGTGCCAGCAGTTACGGTCAGGGGGCCCAAGAGACCCAGTACTTC.

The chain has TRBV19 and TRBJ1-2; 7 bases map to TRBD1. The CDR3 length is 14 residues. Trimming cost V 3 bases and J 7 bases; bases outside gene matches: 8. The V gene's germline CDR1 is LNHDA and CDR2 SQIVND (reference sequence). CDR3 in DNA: TGTGCCAGTAGTATGGGGCCAGGGGGGATTGGCTACACCTTC. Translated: CASSMGPGGIGYTF.

CDR3 residues: CASSQTGGDEKLFF. The CDR3 DNA is TGTGCCAGCAGCCAGACAGGGGGAGATGAAAAACTGTTTTTT. J is TRBJ1-4 and V is TRBV6-1; TRBD1 matches at 9 bases. J lost 6 bases, V lost 6 bases, and 5 bases had no gene match. In germline, CDR1 is MNHNS, CDR2 SASEGT. CDR3 size: 14 residues.

The CDR3 DNA sequence: TGCGCCAGCAGCCAAACCAGGACAGGATATAAAGCTTTCTTT. Amino acid sequence: CASSQTRTGYKAFF. The rearrangement joins TRBV4-3 to TRBJ1-1, with TRBD1 matching over 7 bases. This CDR3 has 14 residues. Germline loops: CDR1 LGHNA, CDR2 YSLEER. V lost 2 bases to trimming and J lost 9 bases; unmatched junction nucleotides: 9.

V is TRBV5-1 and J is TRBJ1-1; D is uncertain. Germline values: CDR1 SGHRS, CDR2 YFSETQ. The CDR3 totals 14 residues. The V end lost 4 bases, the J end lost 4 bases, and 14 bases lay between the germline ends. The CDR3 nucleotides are TGCGCCAGCAGCACAGACACAGCCGGCACTGAAGCTTTCTTT. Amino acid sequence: CASSTDTAGTEAFF.

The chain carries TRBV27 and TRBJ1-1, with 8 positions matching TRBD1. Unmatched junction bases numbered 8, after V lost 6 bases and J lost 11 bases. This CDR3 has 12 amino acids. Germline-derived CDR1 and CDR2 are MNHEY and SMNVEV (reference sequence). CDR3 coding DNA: TGTGCCAGCAGCATCTTACAGGGGGAGGCTTTCTTT. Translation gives CASSILQGEAFF.

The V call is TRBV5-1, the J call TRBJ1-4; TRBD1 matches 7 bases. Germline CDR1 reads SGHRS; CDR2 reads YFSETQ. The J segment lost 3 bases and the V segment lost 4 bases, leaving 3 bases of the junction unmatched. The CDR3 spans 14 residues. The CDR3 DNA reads TGCGCCAGCAGCCTGGGACAGCCTAATGAAAAACTGTTTTTT. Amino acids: CASSLGQPNEKLFF.

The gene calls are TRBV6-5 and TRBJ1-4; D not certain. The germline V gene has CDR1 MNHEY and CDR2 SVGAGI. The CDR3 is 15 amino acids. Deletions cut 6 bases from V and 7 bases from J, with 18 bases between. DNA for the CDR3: TGTGCCAGCAGCCTGTCGGGGTCACAGACTGAAAAACTGTTTTTT. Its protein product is CASSLSGSQTEKLFF.

This CDR3 reads CASTLRGGVANTGELFF. The CDR3 DNA reads as TGTGCCAGCACCCTTCGAGGGGGGGTGGCGAACACCGGGGAGCTGTTTTTT. This rearrangement joins TRBV25-1 to TRBJ2-2, with D perhaps matching TRBD2 (7 bases). This CDR3 is built from 17 residues. Germline V gene lookup returns CDR1 MGHDK and CDR2 SYGVNS. V lost 7 bases and J lost 0, with 18 bases in between. The entire variable domain, with the rest obtained from reference TRBV25-1 and TRBJ2-2, is as follows: EADIYQTPRYLVIGTGKKITLECSQTMGHDKMYWYQQDPGMELHLIHYSYGVNSTEKGDLSSESTVSRIRTEHFPLTLESARPSHTSQYLCASTLRGGVANTGELFFGEGSRLTVL.

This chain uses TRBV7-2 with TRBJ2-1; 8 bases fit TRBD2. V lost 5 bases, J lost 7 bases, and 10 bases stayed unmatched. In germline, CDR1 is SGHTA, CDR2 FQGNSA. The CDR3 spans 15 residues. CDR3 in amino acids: CASSLPGLVLNEQFF. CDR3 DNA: TGTGCCAGCAGCCTGCCGGGACTAGTTTTAAATGAGCAGTTCTTC.

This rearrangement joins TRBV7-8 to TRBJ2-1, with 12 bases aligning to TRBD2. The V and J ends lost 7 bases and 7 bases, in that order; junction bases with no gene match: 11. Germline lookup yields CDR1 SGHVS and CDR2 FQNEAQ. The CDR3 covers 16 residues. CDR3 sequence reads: CASNQPTSGGVNEQFF. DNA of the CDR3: TGTGCCAGCAACCAGCCGACTAGCGGGGGCGTGAATGAGCAGTTCTTC.

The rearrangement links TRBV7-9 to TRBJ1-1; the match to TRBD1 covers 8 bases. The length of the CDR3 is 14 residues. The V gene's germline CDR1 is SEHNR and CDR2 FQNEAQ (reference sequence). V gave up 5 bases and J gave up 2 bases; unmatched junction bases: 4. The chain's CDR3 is CASSPGGSNTEAFF. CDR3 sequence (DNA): TGTGCCAGCAGCCCAGGGGGCTCAAACACTGAAGCTTTCTTT.